The next 26 T cell receptor beta chains were all read from a single sample in a study of T cell repertoires in cytomegalovirus infection. In TCRdb, the reads were re-called with MiXCR into one record per CDR3 protein. The profile shows approximately 630,000 distinct CDR3 sequences, less than 25% of them singletons. The sample taken for sequencing was CD8+ T cells from PBMCs. Receptor source: a human donor in good health (CMV status not recorded). Some clones in this sample may be carry-over from other donors' samples.

This clonotype has ten or more counts. This chain's CDR3 is CASTTDRGNTEAFF. CDR3 in DNA: TGTGCCAGCACCACAGACAGGGGAAACACTGAAGCTTTCTTT. The chain combines TRBV12-3 or TRBV12-4 with TRBJ1-1; 8 bases map to TRBD1. The J segment lost 2 bases and the V segment lost 7 bases, leaving 6 bases of the junction unmatched. The CDR3 has 14 amino acids.

This clonotype was recorded at least ten times. V is TRBV6-1 and J is TRBJ2-7, with D maybe TRBD1 (5 bases). Germline V gene data show CDR1 as MNHNS and CDR2 as SASEGT. The V and J ends lost 8 bases and 2 bases respectively, with 10 bases between them. The CDR3 has 12 residues. CDR3: CASGAGTYEQYV. The DNA for the CDR3 is TGTGCCAGCGGAGCAGGGACCTACGAGCAGTACGTC.

In this sample, this clonotype turned up many times. The V call is TRBV7-8, the J call TRBJ1-1; a possible D gene is TRBD1 (6 bases). The V end lost 5 bases, the J end lost 3 bases, and 13 bases lay between the germline ends. Germline V gene lookup returns CDR1 SGHVS and CDR2 FQNEAQ. The CDR3 is 14 amino acids. CDR3 loop: CASSGPGHDTEAFF. As DNA, the CDR3 is TGTGCCAGCAGCGGGCCGGGACATGACACTGAAGCTTTCTTT.

The rearrangement links TRBV6-2 or TRBV6-3 to TRBJ1-2, with D unresolved. The CDR3 covers 16 residues. Germline lookup yields CDR1 MNHEY and CDR2 SVGEGT. V gave up 1 base and J gave up 2 bases, with 14 bases separating them. The CDR3 spells CASSYFVSDGNYGYTF. The DNA for the CDR3 is TGTGCCAGCAGTTACTTCGTCTCGGACGGGAACTATGGCTACACCTTC.

This clonotype was counted many times. The chain has TRBV14 and TRBJ2-2; D unresolved. V lost 6 bases and J 3 bases, leaving 11 bases between the germline ends. The CDR3 spans 14 residues. Looked up from germline, CDR1 is SGHDN and CDR2 is FVKESK. This CDR3 is CASSFYGDTGELFF. DNA of the CDR3: TGTGCCAGCAGTTTCTATGGGGACACCGGGGAGCTGTTTTTT.

The chain joins TRBV7-9 to TRBJ1-1; D ambiguous. CDR3 length equals 17 residues. Germline V gives CDR1 SEHNR, CDR2 FQNEAQ (reference sequence). V was shortened by 1 base and J by 3 bases, with 18 bases between the two germline ends. This chain's CDR3 is CASSLGRYKPEDTEAFF. The CDR3 coding sequence is TGTGCCAGCAGCTTAGGGCGCTATAAACCTGAAGACACTGAAGCTTTCTTT.

This clonotype was detected ten times or more. The chain is built from TRBV14 and TRBJ2-1; 9 nucleotides match TRBD1. The CDR3 runs 16 residues. Germline values: CDR1 SGHDN, CDR2 FVKESK. The V and J ends lost 4 bases and 3 bases, in that order; junction bases with no gene match: 7. CDR3 protein: CASSRPGQGSYNEQFF. Written as DNA, the CDR3 is TGTGCCAGCAGCCGTCCGGGACAGGGAAGCTACAATGAGCAGTTCTTC.

As concerns this clonotype: A junction end diverges from the germline sequence, so it may reflect a read error. The chain combines TRBV7-2 with TRBJ1-1, with D uncertain. CDR1 is SGHTA and CDR2 is FQGNSA in the germline V gene. The CDR3 totals 15 residues. The CDR3 loop is CTSSLARTVNTEASF. CDR3 sequence (DNA): TGTACCAGCAGCTTAGCCCGGACGGTGAACACTGAAGCTTCCTTT.

This clonotype has ten or more counts. CDR3 nucleotides: TGTGCCAGCAGCGTCGGGACAGCAATCACAGATACGCAGTATTTT. The encoded protein is CASSVGTAITDTQYF. V gene TRBV7-3 combines with J gene TRBJ2-3; TRBD1 matches at 7 bases. V lost 5 bases, J lost 2 bases, and 7 bases stayed unmatched. This CDR3 region has 15 residues. Germline V gene sequence: CDR1 SGHTA, CDR2 FQGTGA. The entire variable domain, with the rest obtained from reference TRBV7-3 and TRBJ2-3, is as follows: GAGVSQTPSNKVTEKGKYVELRCDPISGHTALYWYRQSLGQGPEFLIYFQGTGAADDSGLPNDRFFAVRPEGSVSTLKIQRTERGDSAVYLCASSVGTAITDTQYFGPGTRLTVL.

This chain joins TRBV12-5 and TRBJ1-6; D remains ambiguous. The CDR3 has 14 residues. Germline V gene lookup returns CDR1 LGHNT and CDR2 FRNRAP. Trimming took 9 bases from V and 1 from J, leaving 10 bases between them. The CDR3 here is CASPRVSYNSPLHF. CDR3 DNA: TGTGCTAGCCCTAGAGTTTCCTATAATTCACCCCTCCACTTT.

This clonotype was counted once. The genes are TRBV13 and TRBJ1-6; TRBD1 matches 9 bases. Germline CDR1 is PRHDT and CDR2 is FYEKMQ (reference sequence). The V segment lost 3 bases and the J segment 3 bases; nucleotides outside the gene matches: 6. The CDR3 length is 17 residues. The CDR3: CASSLVGQGNYNSPLHF. The CDR3, as DNA: TGTGCCAGCAGCTTGGTCGGACAGGGGAACTATAATTCACCCCTCCACTTT. Full variable domain (rest looked up from reference TRBV13 and TRBJ1-6): AAGVIQSPRHLIKEKRETATLKCYPIPRHDTVYWYQQGPGQDPQFLISFYEKMQSDKGSIPDRFSAQQFSDYHSELNMSSLELGDSALYFCASSLVGQGNYNSPLHFGNGTRLTVT.

This clonotype was observed at least ten times. This chain links TRBV15 with TRBJ2-7; either TRBD1 or TRBD2 may fit D (7 bases each). This CDR3 has 16 amino acids. The V gene lost 5 bases and the J gene lost 0 bases, with 17 bases spanning the gap. From germline, CDR1 is LNHNV and CDR2 YYDKDF (reference sequence). CDR3: CATSARGTTTSYEQYF. CDR3 DNA sequence: TGTGCCACCAGCGCCAGGGGGACTACAACCTCCTACGAGCAGTACTTC.

This rearrangement joins TRBV6-2 or TRBV6-3 to TRBJ2-7, with D perhaps given as TRBD1 or TRBD2 (6 bases each). Germline CDR1 is MNHEY and CDR2 is SVGEGT. Trimming cost V 8 bases and J 5 bases, with 19 bases left between them. The CDR3 is 14 amino acids. The CDR3 DNA follows: TGTGCCAGCCAACGAGATGGGGGGCTCCACGAGCAGTACGTC. Translation: CASQRDGGLHEQYV.

A word on this clonotype: Here the CDR3 omits its conserved ending phenylalanine or tryptophan, so a read error is the likely source. The chain employs TRBV5-6 and TRBJ2-1, with TRBD1 matching 9 bases. Germline V gives CDR1 SGHDT, CDR2 YYEEEE. This CDR3 has 14 amino acids. Germline trimming cut 4 bases from V and 9 bases from J; bases unmatched to any gene: 8. CDR3 loop: CASSSGTGFGEQFS. For the CDR3, the DNA is TGTGCCAGCAGCAGCGGGACAGGGTTTGGTGAGCAGTTCTCC.

This clonotype has ten or more counts. The gene calls are TRBV28 and TRBJ2-3; tentatively, D is TRBD2 (5 bases). Germline-derived CDR1 and CDR2 are MDHEN and SYDVKM. The CDR3 runs 12 residues. The CDR3 loop reads CALSTGEDTQYF. The CDR3 DNA is TGTGCTCTCAGCACCGGGGAAGATACGCAGTATTTT.

This clonotype was seen only a few times. The chain carries TRBV19 and TRBJ2-3; D may be TRBD1 (5 bases). Trimming cost V 0 bases and J 6 bases, with 19 bases left between them. The CDR3 is made up of 17 amino acids. Looked up from germline, CDR1 is LNHDA and CDR2 is SQIVND (reference sequence). For the CDR3, the DNA is TGTGCCAGTAGTATAGATCCGGAACAGGCCTTAGAGGATACGCAGTATTTT. Residues: CASSIDPEQALEDTQYF.

This clonotype occurred many times. The V gene is TRBV7-9, the J gene TRBJ2-1; no clear D gene. CDR3 length: 11 amino acids. The V end lost 5 bases, the J end lost 2 bases, and 1 base lay between the germline ends. From germline, CDR1 is SEHNR and CDR2 FQNEAQ (reference sequence). This CDR3 reads CASSPYNEQFF. DNA of the CDR3: TGTGCCAGCAGCCCCTACAATGAGCAGTTCTTC.

This clonotype was detected many times. The V and J genes are TRBV28 and TRBJ2-1; 13 positions match TRBD2. J gave up 8 bases and V 5 bases, and 18 bases lay outside the gene matches. In germline, CDR1 is MDHEN, CDR2 SYDVKM. The CDR3 has 19 amino acids. The CDR3 region is CASSTRLAGGPRPLDEQFF. In nucleotides, the CDR3 is TGTGCCAGCAGTACTAGACTAGCGGGGGGCCCCCGACCTCTGGATGAGCAGTTCTTC.

This clonotype was counted a few times. The chain employs TRBV28 and TRBJ1-1; a possible D gene is TRBD1 (5 bases). V lost 6 bases, J lost 1 base, and 18 bases lay in between. CDR1 and CDR2 from the germline V gene are MDHEN and SYDVKM. This CDR3 is built from 16 residues. Here the CDR3 DNA reads TGTGCCAGCAGAGCTAGGCTGCAGGGCGCGAACACTGAAGCTTTCTTT. This gives the protein CASRARLQGANTEAFF.

Many counts were recorded for this clonotype. This sequence joins TRBV7-6 and TRBJ2-5; unclear D gene. The CDR3 spans 15 residues. Germline-derived CDR1 and CDR2 are SGHVS and FNYEAQ. Trimming removed 0 bases at V and 3 bases at J, with 11 bases between. CDR3 region: CASSLAPGKEETQYF. In nucleotides, the CDR3 is TGTGCCAGCAGCTTAGCGCCTGGGAAAGAAGAGACCCAGTACTTC.

This clonotype was picked up a small number of times. The rearrangement links TRBV4-3 to TRBJ2-1; TRBD2 matches at 9 bases. This CDR3 spans 16 amino acids. The V and J ends lost 4 bases and 6 bases, in that order; junction bases with no gene match: 10. The V gene's germline CDR1 is LGHNA and CDR2 YSLEER. The CDR3 nucleotides read TGCGCCAGCAGCCGTACTCTAGCGGGGAGAAGCAATGAGCAGTTCTTC. Translated, it gives CASSRTLAGRSNEQFF.

This clonotype was observed a handful of times. J is TRBJ2-1 and V is TRBV4-1; 7 bases agree with TRBD1. Germline loops: CDR1 MGHRA, CDR2 YSYEKL. V gave up 7 bases and J gave up 3 bases; unmatched junction bases: 6. The CDR3 contains 14 residues. CDR3 DNA sequence: TGCGCCAGCAACCCTTGGACAGGCTACAATGAGCAGTTCTTC. Protein product: CASNPWTGYNEQFF.

This clonotype was seen many times. The CDR3 reads CASSLFRAGGLEQFF. The CDR3 nucleotides read TGTGCCAGCAGCCTGTTTCGAGCGGGGGGCCTTGAGCAGTTCTTC. V is TRBV7-2 and J is TRBJ2-1; 9 bases are a match to TRBD2. The CDR3 loop spans 15 amino acids. V lost 5 bases to trimming and J lost 9 bases; unmatched junction nucleotides: 11. Germline V gives CDR1 SGHTA, CDR2 FQGNSA.

This clonotype appeared a few times. The chain has TRBV10-3 and TRBJ1-2, with 7 bases aligning to TRBD1. The CDR3 spans 15 residues. V lost 8 bases to trimming and J lost 6 bases; unmatched junction nucleotides: 15. CDR1 and CDR2 from the germline V gene are ENHRY and SYGVKD. The CDR3 loop is CAISPGGAIDNGYTF. For the CDR3, the DNA is TGTGCCATCTCCCCAGGGGGGGCGATTGATAATGGCTACACCTTC.

This clonotype was counted many times. This chain connects TRBV27 to TRBJ2-1, with D possibly being TRBD1 (6 bases). CDR3 length: 16 residues. Looked up from germline, CDR1 is MNHEY and CDR2 is SMNVEV (reference sequence). The V end was cut by 2 bases, the J end by 4 bases, with 15 bases between. In DNA, the CDR3 is TGTGCCAGCAGTTTAGTCGGACAGCAGTTATACAATGAGCAGTTCTTC. As protein: CASSLVGQQLYNEQFF.

The chain uses TRBV14 and TRBJ2-7; no definite D call. Germline lookup yields CDR1 SGHDN and CDR2 FVKESK. The CDR3 sequence is 12 residues long. The V and J ends lost 4 bases and 6 bases respectively, with 10 bases between them. CDR3 in amino acids: CASSPFLGEQYF. The CDR3 nucleotides are TGTGCCAGCAGCCCTTTCTTGGGCGAGCAGTACTTC.